This TCR beta chain is from a study of technical replicates of blood from several donors. The germline V gene encodes CDR1 SNHLY and CDR2 FYNNEI. The CDR3 consists of 14 residues. The V segment lost 6 bases and the J segment 8 bases; nucleotides outside the gene matches: 6. The assay was immunoSEQ multiplex PCR, and TCRdb's table has in-frame clones only and misses some. Among around 90,000 clones listed, 90% to 95% were seen once. About this clone: This specimen includes other DNA sequences encoding the same CDR3.

This TCR was recovered from a human donor in good health. The sequenced sample was T cells isolated from PBMCs. The chain combines TRBV2 with TRBJ1-6; 8 bases line up with TRBD1. As DNA, the CDR3 is TGTGCCAGCAGGGGACAGGTTCGGGATTCACCCCTCCACTTT. This translates into CASRGQVRDSPLHF.